This record covers a single T cell receptor (beta chain). CDR3 length: 13 residues. The V end was cut by 3 bases, the J end by 4 bases, with 10 bases between. Germline V gene data show CDR1 as MDHEN and CDR2 as SYDVKM. This entry belongs to a study of patients and donors after allogeneic stem cell transplantation. From the RT-PCR reads, TCRdb called clonotypes with MiXCR, one entry per CDR3 protein. Counted here are approximately 99,000 distinct CDR3 sequences, 35% occurring once; the ten biggest clones make up roughly 30%. Input material: blood, either unsorted or a sorted T cell fraction (not recorded which). The V and J genes are TRBV28 and TRBJ2-7, with unresolved D. The receptor was isolated from a human donor who was either an allogeneic HSCT recipient or a stem cell or donor lymphocyte infusion donor (not recorded which). It is not recorded whose cells these are; they may come from a transplant donor. The CDR3 loop is CASSFDFTYEQYF. CDR3 coding DNA: TGTGCCAGCAGTTTTGACTTCACATACGAGCAGTACTTC.